This T cell receptor beta chain was retrieved from a study of blood T cells in healthy people across ages. Study-level results: What prevented conclusive comparison of naive and antigen-experienced cells was that PBMCs were unsorted.

In its sample, this clonotype was seen a few times. The antigen remains undetermined. Primed by a sample-barcoded 5' primer and a J-beta primer mix, a second PCR proceeded for about 7 to 11 cycles. Carrying 12 random nucleotides, a template-switch adaptor labeled each individual cDNA molecule. TCRdb reanalysed the 5' RACE reads using MiXCR and keeps one entry per CDR3 protein. Of 890,000 or so distinct CDR3 sequences listed, roughly 60% are singletons. The V end lost 5 bases, the J end lost 10 bases, and 8 bases lay between the germline ends. Germline assignment: CDR1 SQVTM and CDR2 ANQGSEA. CDR3 length: 9 residues.

Sequenced sample: blood. The sequence was obtained from a man aged 25 to 40 in good health. The J gene is TRBJ1-1, the V gene TRBV29-1; D is perhaps TRBD1 (5 bases). CDR3 residues: CSVRRGAFF. CDR3 DNA: TGCAGCGTTCGGAGGGGAGCTTTCTTT.